This TCR beta chain was observed in a study of blood T cells in healthy people across ages. With a J-beta primer mix and a sample-barcoded 5' primer, a second PCR ran roughly 6 to 12 cycles. All cDNA molecules were each tagged by a template-switch adaptor with 12 random nucleotides. TCRdb ran MiXCR on the 5' RACE reads and lists one entry per CDR3 protein. The table includes approximately 730,000 distinct CDR3 sequences, roughly 45% detected once. This clonotype was found a few times. Sequencing used blood. This TCR was sampled from a woman aged 60 to 75 in good health.

For the CDR3, the DNA is TGTGCCAGCAGTGCCCGACTTCTTCTGGAGCAGTACTTC. As protein: CASSARLLLEQYF. The chain joins TRBV2 to TRBJ2-7; D gene ambiguous. The CDR3 contains 13 residues. Trimming pared 4 bases from V and 7 bases from J, leaving 14 bases between. Germline lookup yields CDR1 SNHLY and CDR2 FYNNEI.